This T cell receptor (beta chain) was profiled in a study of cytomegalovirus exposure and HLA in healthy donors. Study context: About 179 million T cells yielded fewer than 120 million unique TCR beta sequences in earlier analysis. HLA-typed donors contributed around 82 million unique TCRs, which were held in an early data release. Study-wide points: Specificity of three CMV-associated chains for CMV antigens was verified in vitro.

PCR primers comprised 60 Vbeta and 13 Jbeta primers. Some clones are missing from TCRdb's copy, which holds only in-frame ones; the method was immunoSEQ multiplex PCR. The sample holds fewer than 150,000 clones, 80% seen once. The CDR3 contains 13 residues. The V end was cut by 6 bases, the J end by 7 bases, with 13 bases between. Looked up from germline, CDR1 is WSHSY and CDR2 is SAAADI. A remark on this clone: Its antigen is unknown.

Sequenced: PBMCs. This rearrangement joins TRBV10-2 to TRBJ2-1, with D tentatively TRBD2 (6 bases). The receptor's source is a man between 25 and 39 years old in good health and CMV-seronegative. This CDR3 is CASSWDLSNEQFF. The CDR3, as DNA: TGCGCCAGCAGCTGGGACTTGTCTAATGAGCAGTTCTTC.